The sequence of this TCR beta chain was determined in a study of blood T cells in healthy people across ages. Overall study: Per two T cells, template switching captured roughly one barcoded beta molecule.

This clonotype was detected only a few times. Germline V gene lookup returns CDR1 MNHNY and CDR2 SVGAGI (reference sequence). The V and J ends lost 4 bases and 8 bases, in that order; junction bases with no gene match: 10. The CDR3 length is 14 residues. A sample-barcoded 5' primer and a J-beta primer mix were used in a second PCR of roughly 7 to 11 cycles. TCRdb reprocessed the 5' RACE reads with MiXCR, giving one entry per CDR3 protein. The sample has more than 900,000 distinct CDR3 sequences; under 30% are singletons. The sample was also linked to a second study, of T cells of mothers and their children. This second report adds: For unrelated pairs as for related ones, thymic selection shapes TCR recombination output similarly. Slightly higher but non-significant overlap marked related mother-child pairs versus unrelated pairs.

Sequencing input: blood. The clonotype comes from a girl aged 2 to 9 in good health. This chain connects TRBV6-6 to TRBJ1-2, with TRBD1 identical over 7 bases. The CDR3 reads CASSFGQGEGGYTF. For the CDR3, the DNA is TGTGCCAGCAGTTTTGGCCAGGGGGAGGGAGGCTACACCTTC.